Presented here are 20 T cell receptor beta chains from one specimen sequenced in a study of blood T cell repertoires in COVID-19. Profiled with immunoSEQ multiplex PCR; TCRdb holds only in-frame clones, not every one. The sample carries roughly 66,000 clones, about 86% recorded once. The specimen sequenced was peripheral blood. These receptors were collected from a woman aged 60-75 years with acute or convalescent COVID-19.

The rearrangement links TRBV30 to TRBJ1-5, with 7 positions matching TRBD1. The CDR3 is 14 amino acids. J was trimmed by 4 bases and V by 3 bases; bases with no gene match: 6. Germline loops: CDR1 GTSNPN, CDR2 SVGIG (reference sequence). CDR3 coding DNA: TGTGCCTGGAGCCGTAGGGGGCTAAATCAGCCCCAGCATTTT. This encodes CAWSRRGLNQPQHF.

The J gene is TRBJ1-1, the V gene TRBV9; unclear D gene. Germline CDR1 reads SGDLS; CDR2 reads YYNGEE. Trimming took 5 bases from V and 5 from J, leaving 10 bases between them. The CDR3 is 12 residues long. The CDR3 protein is CASRNSGTEAFF. The DNA for the CDR3 is TGTGCCAGCAGGAACAGTGGTACTGAAGCTTTCTTT.

The chain links TRBV6-5 to TRBJ1-5, with D unclear. The V gene's germline CDR1 is MNHEY and CDR2 SVGAGI. Between the trimmed V and J ends, which lost 7 bases and 3 bases, there was a span of 13 bases. This CDR3 has 14 amino acids. CDR3 bases: TGTGCCAGCACTTGGAGACTATCCAATCAGCCCCAGCATTTT. It translates to CASTWRLSNQPQHF.

This clone was found a few times. The V and J genes are TRBV7-2 and TRBJ2-3; 9 positions match TRBD1. The germline gives CDR1 SGHTA, CDR2 FQGNSA. The CDR3 length is 16 residues. V lost 5 bases and J lost 4; bases outside the gene matches: 10. In DNA, the CDR3 is TGTGCCAGCAGCGGGACAGGGCGGTACAGCGCAGATACGCAGTATTTT. It specifies CASSGTGRYSADTQYF.

The rearrangement joins TRBV2 to TRBJ2-1, with a weak D call TRBD1 (6 bases). Germline-derived CDR1 and CDR2 are SNHLY and FYNNEI. The CDR3 has 15 amino acids. The ends were cut back, 0 bases at V and 12 bases at J, with 18 bases in the middle. The CDR3 nucleotides read TGTGCCAGCAGTGAAGCGGGGGCAGGCGCACCTAGGCAGTTCTTC. It specifies CASSEAGAGAPRQFF.

The chain links TRBV7-2 to TRBJ1-5; tentatively, D is TRBD1 (6 bases). CDR3 length: 14 residues. The V end was cut by 6 bases, the J end by 6 bases, with 15 bases between. Germline CDR1 and CDR2: SGHTA and FQGNSA. The CDR3 sequence: CASSPDSFGQPQHF. In DNA, the CDR3 is TGTGCCAGCAGTCCGGACAGTTTCGGTCAGCCCCAGCATTTT.

The J gene is TRBJ2-1, the V gene TRBV5-1, with 10 bases identical to TRBD2. CDR3 length: 16 amino acids. J gave up 6 bases and V 0 bases, and 6 bases lay outside the gene matches. CDR1 SGHRS and CDR2 YFSETQ come from the germline V gene. The CDR3 sequence: CASSLDSGGAGNEQFF. The CDR3 coding sequence is TGCGCCAGCAGCTTGGACAGCGGGGGGGCCGGCAATGAGCAGTTCTTC.

This clone was observed a handful of times. The chain is built from TRBV10-1 and TRBJ2-7, with 10 bases aligning to TRBD1. Unmatched junction bases numbered 1, after V lost 0 bases and J lost 5 bases. This CDR3 is built from 14 residues. CDR1 is WNHNN and CDR2 is SYGVQD in the germline V gene (reference sequence). The CDR3 loop reads CASSESGQGDEQYF. DNA of the CDR3: TGCGCCAGCAGTGAGTCTGGACAGGGGGACGAGCAGTACTTC.

This chain uses TRBV18 with TRBJ2-1; 13 positions match TRBD2. The germline gives CDR1 KGHSH, CDR2 LQKENI. V dropped 4 bases and J dropped 7; count of bases not matched to a gene: 13. There are 18 residues in the CDR3. CDR3 residues: CASSRTAWGLAGRNEQFF. CDR3 sequence (DNA): TGTGCCAGCTCACGCACGGCCTGGGGACTAGCGGGGCGGAATGAGCAGTTCTTC.

The chain links TRBV7-9 to TRBJ2-7; D may be TRBD1 (6 bases). CDR1 and CDR2 (germline): SEHNR, FQNEAQ (reference sequence). Trimming stripped 1 base from V and 4 bases from J, with 11 bases between. This CDR3 has 14 amino acids. Written as DNA, the CDR3 is TGTGCCAGCAGCTTAGGGGACAAGAATTACGAGCAGTACTTC. This translates into CASSLGDKNYEQYF. Full variable domain (remainder filled in from reference TRBV7-9 and TRBJ2-7): DTGVSQNPRHKITKRGQNVTFRCDPISEHNRLYWYRQTLGQGPEFLTYFQNEAQLEKSRLLSDRFSAERPKGSFSTLEIQRTEQGDSAMYLCASSLGDKNYEQYFGPGTRLTVT.

This clone was observed a single time. This sequence joins TRBV15 and TRBJ2-5; maybe TRBD1 (6 bases). This CDR3 contains 15 residues. V lost 6 bases, J lost 5 bases, and 19 bases lay in between. Germline CDR1 and CDR2: LNHNV and YYDKDF (reference sequence). This chain's CDR3 is CATRDSQRPPETQYF. As DNA, the CDR3 is TGTGCCACCAGGGACAGCCAGCGCCCCCCTGAGACCCAGTACTTC.

This clone was seen once. The chain recombines TRBV3-1 (or the pseudogene TRBV3-2) with TRBJ2-7, with D perhaps TRBD1 (5 bases). V gave up 3 bases and J gave up 2 bases, with 11 bases separating them. This CDR3 is built from 14 residues. Germline V lookup: CDR1 LGHDT, CDR2 YNNKEL (reference sequence). The chain's CDR3 is CASSQETAPYEQYF. The CDR3, as DNA: TGTGCCAGCAGCCAGGAGACAGCACCCTACGAGCAGTACTTC.

This clone has only one observation. The chain combines TRBV25-1 with TRBJ1-6, with a tentative D call TRBD1 (6 bases). V was pared by 0 bases and J by 6 bases, with 9 bases between. CDR3 length: 15 residues. Germline values: CDR1 MGHDK, CDR2 SYGVNS. The CDR3 coding sequence is TGTGCCAGCAGTGAATACAGGGGCGTTAATTCACCCCTCCACTTT. Translated: CASSEYRGVNSPLHF.

The gene calls are TRBV9 and TRBJ1-5, with D unresolved. This CDR3 contains 13 residues. In germline, CDR1 is SGDLS, CDR2 YYNGEE. The V end was cut by 2 bases, the J end by 7 bases, with 10 bases between. CDR3 nucleotides: TGTGCCAGCAGCGTCGGGGAAGGGCAGCCCCAGCATTTT. Protein sequence: CASSVGEGQPQHF.

The V gene is TRBV4-2, the J gene TRBJ1-5; 9 bases line up with TRBD1. CDR1 LGHNA and CDR2 YNFKEQ come from the germline V gene. The CDR3 totals 16 residues. Trimming at V came to 2 bases and at J to 2 bases, leaving 4 bases not matched to a gene. CDR3 nucleotide sequence: TGTGCCAGCAGCCAAAGGGGACAGGGTGGCAATCAGCCCCAGCATTTT. It is translated as CASSQRGQGGNQPQHF.

V usage is TRBV25-1 and J usage is TRBJ2-5; D perhaps matches TRBD2 (6 bases). Between the trimmed V and J ends, which lost 3 bases and 0 bases, there was a span of 11 bases. Germline CDR1 MGHDK, CDR2 SYGVNS. This CDR3 comprises 15 residues. CDR3 sequence: CASSEVGDYQETQYF. CDR3 bases: TGTGCCAGCAGTGAGGTGGGGGACTACCAAGAGACCCAGTACTTC.

This chain connects TRBV5-1 to TRBJ2-3, with a tentative D call TRBD1 (5 bases). The CDR3 is 13 residues long. CDR1 and CDR2 from the germline V gene are SGHRS and YFSETQ. The ends were cut back, 4 bases at V and 4 bases at J, with 10 bases in the middle. Here the CDR3 DNA reads TGCGCCAGCAGCGAGCAGGGTCCAGATACGCAGTATTTT. The encoded protein is CASSEQGPDTQYF.

The chain employs TRBV6-6 and TRBJ1-1, with TRBD1 matching 8 bases. Germline CDR1 and CDR2: MNHNY and SVGAGI (reference sequence). Trimming took 6 bases from V and 5 from J; bases not matched to a gene: 8. The CDR3 sequence is 14 residues long. As DNA, the CDR3 is TGTGCCAGCAGCTCGGACAGGGAGGGGACTGAAGCTTTCTTT. Protein product: CASSSDREGTEAFF.

The chain links TRBV30 to TRBJ1-2; D uncertain. The V gene's germline CDR1 is GTSNPN and CDR2 SVGIG (reference sequence). The CDR3 has 13 residues. V lost 0 bases and J lost 8, with 13 bases in between. The CDR3, as DNA: TGTGCCTGGAGTGTACACGGGGTAGGAGGCTACACCTTC. Amino acids: CAWSVHGVGGYTF.

The chain combines TRBV3-1 (or the pseudogene TRBV3-2) with TRBJ1-5, with 7 positions matching TRBD1. Germline V gene data show CDR1 as LGHDT and CDR2 as YNNKEL (reference sequence). CDR3 length: 16 amino acids. Trimming cost V 1 base and J 3 bases; bases outside gene matches: 6. In nucleotides, the CDR3 is TGTGCCAGCAGCCAAGGCCTAACAGGGGCCAATCAGCCCCAGCATTTT. It is translated as CASSQGLTGANQPQHF.